This T cell receptor beta chain was retrieved from a study of blood T cell repertoires in COVID-19. Study-wide background: Material from acute and convalescent COVID-19 was sourced from the United States, Italy and Spain. PBMCs, B-cell-depleted T cells, or T cells were the source of the cDNA or gDNA that made up the material.

Germline V gene lookup returns CDR1 SNHLY and CDR2 FYNNEI. This CDR3 has 13 residues. Trimming pared 4 bases from V and 7 bases from J, leaving 13 bases between. Per the original data handling: Amplifying reference gene primers gave estimates of nucleated cell counts. Here immunoSEQ multiplex PCR was the method, and the copy in TCRdb shows in-frame clones only, minus some. V, J and clone size derive from that table, while D and trimming were established from the DNA sequence. The table lists roughly 120,000 clones, roughly four fifths of them singletons. This TCR came from a human donor in a cohort sampled during active COVID-19. V and J are TRBV2 and TRBJ1-2; no reliable D call. The sequencing input was peripheral blood. The CDR3 sequence: CASSGTSYGGYTF. The CDR3 nucleotides are TGTGCCAGCAGTGGGACTTCCTACGGTGGCTACACCTTC.